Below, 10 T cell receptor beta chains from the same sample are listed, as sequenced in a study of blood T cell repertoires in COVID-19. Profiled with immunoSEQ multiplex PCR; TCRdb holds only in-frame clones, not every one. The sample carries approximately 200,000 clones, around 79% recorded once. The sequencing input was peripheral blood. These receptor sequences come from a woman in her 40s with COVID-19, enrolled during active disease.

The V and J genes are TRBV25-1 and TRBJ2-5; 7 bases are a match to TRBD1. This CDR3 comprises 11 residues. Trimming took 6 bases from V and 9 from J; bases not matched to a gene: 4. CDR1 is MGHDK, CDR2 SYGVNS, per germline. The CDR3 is CASRLTGAQYF. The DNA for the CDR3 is TGTGCCAGCAGACTCACAGGGGCCCAGTACTTC.

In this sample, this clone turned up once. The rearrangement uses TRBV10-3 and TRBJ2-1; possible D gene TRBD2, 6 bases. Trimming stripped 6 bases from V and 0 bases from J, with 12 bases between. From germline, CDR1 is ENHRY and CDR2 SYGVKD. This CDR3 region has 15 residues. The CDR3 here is CAIRADGSSYNEQFF. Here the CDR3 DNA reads TGTGCCATCAGGGCGGACGGGAGCTCCTACAATGAGCAGTTCTTC.

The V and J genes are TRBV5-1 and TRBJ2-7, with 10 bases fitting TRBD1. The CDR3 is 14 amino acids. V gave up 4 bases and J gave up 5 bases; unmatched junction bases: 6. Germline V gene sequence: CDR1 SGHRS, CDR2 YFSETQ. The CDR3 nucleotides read TGCGCCAGCAGCGCCTGGGACAGGGGAAACGAGCAGTACTTC. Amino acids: CASSAWDRGNEQYF.

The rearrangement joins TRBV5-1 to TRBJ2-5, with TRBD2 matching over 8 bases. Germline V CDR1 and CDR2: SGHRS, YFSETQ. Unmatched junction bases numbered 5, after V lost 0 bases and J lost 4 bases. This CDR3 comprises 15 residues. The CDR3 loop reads CASSLEGLGGETQYF. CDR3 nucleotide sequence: TGCGCCAGCAGCTTGGAGGGACTAGGCGGAGAGACCCAGTACTTC.

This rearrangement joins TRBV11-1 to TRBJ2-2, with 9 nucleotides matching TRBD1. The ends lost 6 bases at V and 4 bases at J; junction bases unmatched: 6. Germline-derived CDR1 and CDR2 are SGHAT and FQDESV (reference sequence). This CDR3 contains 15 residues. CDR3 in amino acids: CASRVGTGSTGELFF. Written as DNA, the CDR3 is TGTGCCAGCAGGGTGGGGACAGGGAGCACCGGGGAGCTGTTTTTT. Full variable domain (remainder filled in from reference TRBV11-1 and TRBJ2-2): EAEVAQSPRYKITEKSQAVAFWCDPISGHATLYWYRQILGQGPELLVQFQDESVVDDSQLPKDRFSAERLKGVDSTLKIQPAELGDSAMYLCASRVGTGSTGELFFGEGSRLTVL.

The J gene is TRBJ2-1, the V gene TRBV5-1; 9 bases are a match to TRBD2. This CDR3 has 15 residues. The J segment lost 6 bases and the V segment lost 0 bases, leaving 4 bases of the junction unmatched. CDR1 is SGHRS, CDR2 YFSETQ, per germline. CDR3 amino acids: CASSLAGTSSNEQFF. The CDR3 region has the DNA TGCGCCAGCAGCTTGGCCGGGACTAGCTCCAATGAGCAGTTCTTC.

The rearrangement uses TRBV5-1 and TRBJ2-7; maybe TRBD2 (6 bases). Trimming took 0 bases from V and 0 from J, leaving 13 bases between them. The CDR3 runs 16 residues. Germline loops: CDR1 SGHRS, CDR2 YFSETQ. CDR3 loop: CASSLARGTVSYEQYF. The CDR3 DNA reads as TGCGCCAGCAGCTTGGCGCGCGGGACCGTCTCCTACGAGCAGTACTTC.

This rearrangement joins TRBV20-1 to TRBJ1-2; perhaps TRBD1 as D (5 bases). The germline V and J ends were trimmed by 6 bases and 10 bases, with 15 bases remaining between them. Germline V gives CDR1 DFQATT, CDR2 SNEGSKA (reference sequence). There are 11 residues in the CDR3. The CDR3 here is CSAGTGGDYTF. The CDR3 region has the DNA TGCAGTGCAGGGACGGGGGGAGACTACACCTTC.

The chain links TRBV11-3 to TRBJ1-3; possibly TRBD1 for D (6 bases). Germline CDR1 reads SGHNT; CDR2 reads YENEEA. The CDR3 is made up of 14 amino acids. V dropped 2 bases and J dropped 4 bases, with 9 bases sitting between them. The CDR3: CASSLKGQGNTIYF. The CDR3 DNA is TGTGCCAGCAGCTTAAAAGGACAGGGAAACACCATATATTTT. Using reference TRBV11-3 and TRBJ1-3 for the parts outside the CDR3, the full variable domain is EAGVVQSPRYKIIEKKQPVAFWCNPISGHNTLYWYLQNLGQGPELLIRYENEEAVDDSQLPKDRFSAERLKGVDSTLKIQPAELGDSAVYLCASSLKGQGNTIYFGEGSWLTVV.

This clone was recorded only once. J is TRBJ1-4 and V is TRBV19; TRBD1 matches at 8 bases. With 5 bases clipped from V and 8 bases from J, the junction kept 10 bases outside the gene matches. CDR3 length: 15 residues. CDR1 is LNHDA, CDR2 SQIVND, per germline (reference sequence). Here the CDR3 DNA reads TGTGCCAGTAGTTTGACCGGGACAGGTGGCGAAAAACTGTTTTTT. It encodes CASSLTGTGGEKLFF.